The rows below give T cell receptor beta chains drawn from one sample of a study of blood T cell repertoires in COVID-19. Using immunoSEQ multiplex PCR, the repertoire was profiled, and TCRdb retains in-frame clones only, with some absent. Of around 260,000 clones listed, around nine tenths are singletons. The sample consisted of peripheral blood. Receptors originate from a man aged 35-49 years who had recovered from COVID-19. Both conserved end residues are part of each CDR3. Fields, in order: D gene, V gene, J gene, clone size, CDR3 DNA, CDR3 protein. D genes are given only for firm matches. Size is omitted from some rows. Given values are once, few, many or a class for expanded clones.

-	TRBV7-8	TRBJ1-5	-	TGTGCCAGCAGCTTAGGGGGGGTCGGGTATAGCAATCAGCCCCAGCATTTT	CASSLGGVGYSNQPQHF
-	TRBV19	TRBJ2-7	-	TGTGCCAGTAGTTTCCTCACAGGTGAGCAGTACTTC	CASSFLTGEQYF
TRBD1	TRBV9	TRBJ1-2	-	TGTGCCAGCGGTATGTCTCAGGGGGAAAATGTTAACTATGGCTACACCTTC	CASGMSQGENVNYGYTF
-	TRBV19	TRBJ1-2	-	TGTGCCAGTAGTATAGAGGCAGGCACCAAAAGCTATGGCTACACCTTC	CASSIEAGTKSYGYTF
-	TRBV2	TRBJ1-4	-	TGTGCCAGCAGGGTTAGAGAAAAACTGTTTTTT	CASRVREKLFF
-	TRBV7-2	TRBJ2-7	-	TGTGCCCCCATAAGGACCGGGACATCTAACTACGAGCAGTACTTC	CAPIRTGTSNYEQYF
-	TRBV3-1/TRBV3-2	TRBJ2-1	-	TGTGCCAGCAGCTCAAACAGGCTGATTTCCTACAATGAGCAGTTCTTC	CASSSNRLISYNEQFF
TRBD1	TRBV6-6	TRBJ2-3	-	TGTGCCAGTTCCGGGACAGGGGGTGGAGATACGCAGTATTTT	CASSGTGGGDTQYF
-	TRBV7-9	TRBJ2-7	-	TGTGCCAGCAGCGACGTGCCCCGGACGGGAACCTACGAGCAGTACTTC	CASSDVPRTGTYEQYF
-	TRBV2	TRBJ2-2	-	TGTGCCAGCAGTTCACAATTCGCGAACACCGGGGAGCTGTTTTTT	CASSSQFANTGELFF
-	TRBV10-3	TRBJ2-7	-	TGTGCCATCCAGGGTGGCCCAATCTCGGTGCAGTACTTC	CAIQGGPISVQYF
-	TRBV4-3	TRBJ2-2	once	TGCGCCAGCAGCCAACCGGGGAACAGCAACACCGGGGAGCTGTTTTTT	CASSQPGNSNTGELFF
-	TRBV9	TRBJ2-3	-	TGTGCCAGCAGCGTAGGTCGGGGGTCGAGAACAGATACGCAGTATTTT	CASSVGRGSRTDTQYF
-	TRBV7-8	TRBJ2-3	-	TGTGCCAGCAGCTTAGGGAGCGGACCCACGAATACGCAGTATTTT	CASSLGSGPTNTQYF
-	TRBV4-3	TRBJ1-2	-	TGCGCCAGCAGCCAAGGGCAGGGGACCGGCTATGGCTACACCTTC	CASSQGQGTGYGYTF
TRBD1	TRBV15	TRBJ2-7	-	TGTGCCACCAGCAGAGAAAGGGGTCAGGGGGCCCAAGAGCAGTACTTC	CATSRERGQGAQEQYF
TRBD2	TRBV27	TRBJ2-1	-	TGTGCCAGCAGTTTAACTAGCGGCTTCTCCTACAATGAGCAGTTCTTC	CASSLTSGFSYNEQFF
-	TRBV21-1	TRBJ2-2	once	TGTGCCAGCAGCAAAGTTGGGGGGTTCGGGCCCGGGGAGCTGTTTTTT	CASSKVGGFGPGELFF
TRBD2	TRBV13	TRBJ2-5	-	TGTGCCAGCAGCTCCCGACTAGCGGAAGAGACCCAGTACTTC	CASSSRLAEETQYF
-	TRBV15	TRBJ2-3	-	TGTGCCACCAGCGGGGCCCCTTTGCACGTTACGCAGTATTTT	CATSGAPLHVTQYF
-	TRBV3-1/TRBV3-2	TRBJ2-5	-	TGTGCCAGCAGCCAAGATCTTACAGGAGAGACCCAGTACTTC	CASSQDLTGETQYF
-	TRBV12-3/TRBV12-4	TRBJ1-2	few	TGTGCCAGCAGGGCCGGGGGGAGCTATGGCTACACCTTC	CASRAGGSYGYTF
-	TRBV14	TRBJ2-2	-	TGTGCCAGCAGCCAAGGGACTTTCTCGCGGGAGGAGCTGTTTTTT	CASSQGTFSREELFF
TRBD1	TRBV18	TRBJ2-1	-	TGTGCCAGCTCACAATACAGGGGGCGTAAGAATGAGCAGTTCTTC	CASSQYRGRKNEQFF
-	TRBV27	TRBJ1-6	-	TGTGCCAGCAGTTTAAGGATTCGGGATTCACCCCTCCACTTT	CASSLRIRDSPLHF
TRBD2	TRBV6-2/TRBV6-3	TRBJ2-3	-	TGTGCCAGCAGTTACCCCCGGGGACTAGCGGGAGGTACGCAGTATTTT	CASSYPRGLAGGTQYF
-	TRBV7-2	TRBJ2-1	-	TGTGCCAGCAGCTTAGAAGATGGGACTCACAATGAGCAGTTCTTC	CASSLEDGTHNEQFF
-	TRBV4-2	TRBJ2-7	-	TGTGCCAGCAGCCAAGATATTACCAGCGGCTACGAGCAGTACTTC	CASSQDITSGYEQYF
-	TRBV7-8	TRBJ1-2	-	TGTGCCAGCACCTTAGAAGCACAGACCTATGGCTACACCTTC	CASTLEAQTYGYTF
-	TRBV14	TRBJ1-1	-	TGTGCCAGCAGCCAAGACCTTATTCCGGGGGAAGCTTTCTTT	CASSQDLIPGEAFF
-	TRBV4-2	TRBJ2-2	few	TGTGCCAGCAGCCAAGATCCAGGCACCGGGGAGCTGTTTTTT	CASSQDPGTGELFF
TRBD2	TRBV7-9	TRBJ2-5	-	TGTGCCAGCAGCCCTTCCCCGGGAGGAGAGACCCAGTACTTC	CASSPSPGGETQYF
-	TRBV13	TRBJ1-6	once	TGTGCCAGCAGTAGCTGGGGGCAATTGGGTTCACCCCTCCACTTT	CASSSWGQLGSPLHF
TRBD2	TRBV7-2	TRBJ2-2	-	TGTGCCAGCAGTTCACGAGATACTACGGGGGGGTCTCCCGGGGAGCTGTTTTTT	CASSSRDTTGGSPGELFF
-	TRBV19	TRBJ2-3	-	TGTGCCACAAAGGAGGGCCAAACATCCAGAGATACGCAGTATTTT	CATKEGQTSRDTQYF
TRBD2	TRBV7-9	TRBJ2-7	-	TGTGCCAGCAGCTCTTTAGCGGGAGTCTCCTACGAGCAGTACTTC	CASSSLAGVSYEQYF
-	TRBV29-1	TRBJ2-6	-	TGCAGCGCCCGTACAGGGACTGGGGCCAACGTCCTGACTTTC	CSARTGTGANVLTF
-	TRBV6-5	TRBJ2-5	-	TGTGCCAGCAGTTACTTTGCGGGGAGTGTAGAGACCCAGTACTTC	CASSYFAGSVETQYF
-	TRBV18	TRBJ1-5	-	TGTGCCAGCTCACCCAGTTCCCAGGGGAATCAGCCCCAGCATTTT	CASSPSSQGNQPQHF
-	TRBV4-3	TRBJ2-2	-	TGCGCCAGCAGCCCCAGGGCGGAGAACACCGGGGAGCTGTTTTTT	CASSPRAENTGELFF
-	TRBV3-1/TRBV3-2	TRBJ2-3	-	TGTGCCAGCAGCTCCCGCACCAGGACGCAGTATTTT	CASSSRTRTQYF
TRBD1	TRBV15	TRBJ2-7	-	TGTGCCACCAGCAGTCACTCCCCCGGGACAGGTAGCGTTCAGCAGTACTTC	CATSSHSPGTGSVQQYF
TRBD1	TRBV9	TRBJ1-2	once	TGTGCCAGCAGCCCTTGGGACAGCTCTCCAGGCTATGGCTACACCTTC	CASSPWDSSPGYGYTF
-	TRBV6-1	TRBJ1-1	-	TGTGCCAGCAGTGATGAGGGGGGGTGGAACACTGAAGCTTTCTTT	CASSDEGGWNTEAFF
-	TRBV30	TRBJ1-5	-	TGTGCCTGGAGTGTACTGAACAGGGAACTAGAACAGCCCCAGCATTTT	CAWSVLNRELEQPQHF
TRBD1	TRBV30	TRBJ1-2	-	TGTGCCTGGAGGACAGGGCGACACTATGGCTACACCTTC	CAWRTGRHYGYTF
TRBD2	TRBV5-4	TRBJ2-1	-	TGTGCCAGCAGCTTGCAGGCGGGAGGGCCCCACAATGAGCAGTTCTTC	CASSLQAGGPHNEQFF
TRBD2	TRBV10-1	TRBJ2-7	-	TGCGCCAGCAGTGACCTCTTAGCGGGGCGGGAGTACTTC	CASSDLLAGREYF
TRBD2	TRBV18	TRBJ2-1	-	TGTGCCAGCTCACCCGGTGGAGCGGGAGGCCGGAATGAGCAGTTCTTC	CASSPGGAGGRNEQFF
-	TRBV5-1	TRBJ2-1	-	TGCGCCAGCAGCTCTGGCAGGGGTGAAGGCGAGCAGTTCTTC	CASSSGRGEGEQFF
-	TRBV15	TRBJ1-1	-	TGTGCCACCAGCACCCCCCAGGGCTCTGAAGCTTTCTTT	CATSTPQGSEAFF
-	TRBV5-4	TRBJ2-3	-	TGTGCCAGCAGCTTGGCAAGCACAGATACGCAGTATTTT	CASSLASTDTQYF
-	TRBV4-1	TRBJ1-5	-	TGCGCCAGCAGCCAAGGGGACTATGTTACTCAGCCCCAGCATTTT	CASSQGDYVTQPQHF